Following are 29 T cell receptor beta chains from one sample sequenced in a study of post-analysis software for immune sequencing data. Their specific antigens are unknown. cDNA libraries for TCR beta contained unique molecular identifiers. TCRdb recomputed calls from the PCR reads with MiXCR, one row per CDR3 protein. In the table there are 820,000 or so distinct CDR3 sequences, under 70% of which are singletons. Overall study findings and caveats: There were several TRBV segments more frequent in patients than controls, and TRBV5-6, TRBV5-1 and TRBV20-1 were among them.

The source material was blood. The receptors come from a girl aged 10 to 17 with multiple sclerosis.

In its sample, this clonotype was seen a few times. The chain carries TRBV13 and TRBJ2-7, with 13 bases aligning to TRBD2. CDR1 and CDR2 from the germline V gene are PRHDT and FYEKMQ (reference sequence). The CDR3 contains 16 residues. Trimming took 4 bases from V and 1 from J; bases not matched to a gene: 4. CDR3 residues: CASSSPGLAGSYEQYF. The CDR3 DNA is TGTGCCAGCAGCTCACCGGGACTAGCGGGATCCTACGAGCAGTACTTC.

This chain connects TRBV6-5 to TRBJ2-5; 7 bases map to TRBD2. The J call could be wrong; TRBJ2-7 is a better fit for the DNA end. The germline V gene encodes CDR1 MNHEY and CDR2 SVGAGI. The CDR3 consists of 15 residues. The CDR3 loop reads CASSPLAGEDYEQYF. CDR3 DNA sequence: TGTGCCAGCAGCCCCCTGGCGGGGGAGGACTACGAGCAGTACTTC.

The chain employs TRBV11-3 and TRBJ1-1, with TRBD1 as a possible D gene (5 bases). With 5 bases removed from V and 1 base from J, the gap between germline ends came to 11 bases. Germline assignment: CDR1 SGHNT and CDR2 YENEEA. The CDR3 is 14 amino acids. The CDR3: CASSGAPPNTEAFF. The CDR3 bases are TGTGCCAGCAGCGGGGCCCCACCGAACACTGAAGCTTTCTTT.

The J gene is TRBJ2-3, the V gene TRBV20-1; no reliable D call. In germline, CDR1 is DFQATT, CDR2 SNEGSKA (reference sequence). V gave up 3 bases and J gave up 0 bases, with 7 bases separating them. CDR3 length equals 13 residues. The CDR3 DNA sequence: TGCAGTGCTAGGGTTAGTAGCACAGATACGCAGTATTTT. It is translated as CSARVSSTDTQYF.

This chain joins TRBV6-5 and TRBJ2-7; 8 positions match TRBD1. Germline trimming cut 7 bases from V and 2 bases from J; bases unmatched to any gene: 7. This CDR3 has 14 amino acids. Germline assignment: CDR1 MNHEY and CDR2 SVGAGI. DNA for the CDR3: TGTGCCAGCAACTCTCCGGGACAGGCCTACGAGCAGTACTTC. Protein: CASNSPGQAYEQYF.

The chain has TRBV6-5 and TRBJ2-3; a weak D match, TRBD1 (6 bases). Germline CDR1 is MNHEY and CDR2 is SVGAGI. The CDR3 extends over 17 amino acids. The V gene lost 2 bases and the J gene lost 1 base, with 16 bases spanning the gap. This CDR3 is CASSYGGVKGGTDTQYF. The CDR3 DNA sequence: TGTGCCAGCAGTTACGGGGGCGTTAAGGGGGGCACAGATACGCAGTATTTT.

The CDR3 region has the DNA TGTGCCAGCACGCGACAGGGGGCGGCAGATACGCAGTATTTT. Translation: CASTRQGAADTQYF. This chain connects TRBV6-6 to TRBJ2-3; 10 bases agree with TRBD1. The trim removed 7 bases at V and 4 bases at J, leaving 5 bases unmatched. This CDR3 contains 14 residues. CDR1 MNHNY and CDR2 SVGAGI come from the germline V gene (reference sequence).

V is TRBV27 and J is TRBJ1-2, with TRBD1 as a possible D gene (6 bases). CDR1 and CDR2 from the germline V gene are MNHEY and SMNVEV (reference sequence). The CDR3 totals 16 residues. Trimming removed 3 bases at V and 2 bases at J, with 16 bases between. CDR3 sequence reads: CASSFFRGSSNYGYTF. In nucleotides, the CDR3 is TGTGCCAGCAGTTTCTTTAGGGGGTCTTCCAACTATGGCTACACCTTC.

This clonotype has only one observation. CDR3 nucleotides: TGCAGTGCGGGGGCCCCGGGACTTTACAATGAGCAGTTCTTC. Amino acid sequence: CSAGAPGLYNEQFF. The chain links TRBV20-1 to TRBJ2-1; D might be TRBD1 or TRBD2, each matching 6 bases. Trimming cost V 6 bases and J 4 bases, with 16 bases left between them. Germline V gives CDR1 DFQATT, CDR2 SNEGSKA (reference sequence). The CDR3 runs 14 residues.

The J gene is TRBJ2-5, the V gene TRBV5-1, with D possibly being TRBD1 (6 bases). The J call is in doubt because the DNA end fits TRBJ2-7 better. Germline CDR1 SGHRS, CDR2 YFSETQ. The CDR3 has 15 residues. CDR3 sequence: CASSWTANPLYEQYF. The CDR3 DNA sequence: TGCGCCAGCAGCTGGACAGCCAACCCCCTTTACGAGCAGTACTTC.

The rearrangement joins TRBV5-1 to TRBJ1-5; 7 positions agree with TRBD1. The V and J ends lost 4 bases and 6 bases, in that order; junction bases with no gene match: 7. The CDR3 has 14 amino acids. The germline V gene encodes CDR1 SGHRS and CDR2 YFSETQ. The CDR3, as DNA: TGCGCCAGCAGCCCAACAGGGGCGGGTCAGCCCCAGCATTTT. Translated, it gives CASSPTGAGQPQHF.

The chain carries TRBV27 and TRBJ1-2; no reliable D call. This CDR3 has 13 amino acids. Germline-derived CDR1 and CDR2 are MNHEY and SMNVEV (reference sequence). The V end was cut by 6 bases, the J end by 2 bases, with 10 bases between. CDR3: CASRFGRNYGYTF. In DNA form, the CDR3 reads TGTGCCAGCAGGTTCGGACGGAACTATGGCTACACCTTC.

V gene TRBV6-5 combines with J gene TRBJ1-1; D is perhaps TRBD1 (5 bases). Trimming pared 2 bases from V and 5 bases from J, leaving 15 bases between. The CDR3 is 15 amino acids. In germline, CDR1 is MNHEY, CDR2 SVGAGI. CDR3 region: CASSYISDGGTEAFF. The CDR3 DNA is TGTGCCAGCAGTTACATTTCAGACGGGGGGACTGAAGCTTTCTTT.

V gene TRBV5-1 combines with J gene TRBJ2-1; D perhaps matches TRBD1 (5 bases). The CDR3 contains 16 residues. CDR1 and CDR2 from the germline V gene are SGHRS and YFSETQ. V dropped 4 bases and J dropped 2 bases, with 16 bases sitting between them. CDR3 loop: CASSLVVGRTYNEQFF. CDR3 DNA: TGCGCCAGCAGCCTGGTCGTGGGGCGAACCTACAATGAGCAGTTCTTC.

V gene TRBV12-3 or TRBV12-4 combines with J gene TRBJ1-2; D not resolved. V gave up 5 bases and J gave up 2 bases, with 18 bases separating them. The CDR3 covers 16 residues. CDR3 sequence reads: CASSNVVLAGNYGYTF. The CDR3 region has the DNA TGTGCCAGCAGTAATGTCGTCTTAGCGGGGAACTATGGCTACACCTTC.

The chain carries TRBV20-1 and TRBJ2-7; D possibly matches TRBD1 or TRBD2 (5 bases each). CDR3 length: 15 amino acids. Germline loops: CDR1 DFQATT, CDR2 SNEGSKA (reference sequence). Trimming removed 1 base from V and 7 bases from J, with 20 bases in between. CDR3 in DNA: TGCAGTGCTAGAGCGGAATGGGGGTGGCCTCAGGAGCAGTACTTC. Translation: CSARAEWGWPQEQYF.

The chain employs TRBV29-1 and TRBJ2-7, with D possibly TRBD1 on 5 matching bases. Trimming cost V 7 bases and J 6 bases, with 13 bases left between them. The length of the CDR3 is 11 residues. Germline CDR1 reads SQVTM; CDR2 reads ANQGSEA. CDR3 nucleotides: TGCAGCGCGGCAGGGCATTTCGAGCAGTACTTC. Translation: CSAAGHFEQYF.

CDR3 protein: CASLRGAPAKNIQYF. Written as DNA, the CDR3 is TGTGCCAGCCTTCGGGGGGCGCCGGCCAAAAACATTCAGTACTTC. This chain links TRBV6-6 with TRBJ2-4, with a possible D match to TRBD2 (7 bases). Trimming shortened V by 8 bases and J by 1 base, and 15 bases separated the two germline ends. This CDR3 has 15 amino acids. Germline V gene sequence: CDR1 MNHNY, CDR2 SVGAGI (reference sequence).

In this sample, this clonotype turned up once. The rearrangement links TRBV29-1 to TRBJ1-2; unclear D gene. Germline V gives CDR1 SQVTM, CDR2 ANQGSEA. Trimming removed 3 bases at V and 8 bases at J, with 43 bases between. This CDR3 is 22 amino acids long. In nucleotides, the CDR3 is TGCAGCGTTGACAGGTTGGCTAGTGCAGTTCCGAAGAGCCACCCTTTTTTCTGGGGCTACACCTTC. This codes for CSVDRLASAVPKSHPFFWGYTF.

V is TRBV29-1 and J is TRBJ2-4, with D tentatively TRBD1 (5 bases). The J call is doubtful: the DNA matches TRBJ2-7 better. The CDR3 is made up of 14 amino acids. Germline loops: CDR1 SQVTM, CDR2 ANQGSEA. This CDR3 is CSVVGRIPSYEQYF. CDR3 nucleotide sequence: TGCAGCGTTGTGGGGCGGATACCCTCTTACGAGCAGTACTTC.

The chain uses TRBV7-9 and TRBJ2-7; D is unresolved. V was shortened by 2 bases and J by 0 bases, with 11 bases between the two germline ends. The CDR3 runs 15 residues. Germline CDR1 SEHNR, CDR2 FQNEAQ (reference sequence). CDR3 sequence: CASSLMGKLSYEQYF. CDR3 sequence (DNA): TGTGCCAGCAGCTTAATGGGGAAACTCTCCTACGAGCAGTACTTC.

The CDR3 sequence is CASSSASAAYEQYF. As DNA, the CDR3 is TGTGCCAGCAGCTCAGCGAGCGCTGCCTACGAGCAGTACTTC. The chain employs TRBV7-6 and TRBJ2-5; no definite D call. Matching the DNA end better, TRBJ2-7 makes the J call doubtful. The CDR3 is 14 residues long. Germline CDR1 reads SGHVS; CDR2 reads FNYEAQ.

V and J are TRBV12-3 or TRBV12-4 and TRBJ1-5; 9 bases line up with TRBD1. V shed 3 bases, J shed 5 bases, and the junction held 8 bases outside the gene matches. The CDR3 has 16 amino acids. The CDR3 is CASSFHPGQGYQPQHF. Here the CDR3 DNA reads TGTGCCAGCAGTTTCCATCCGGGACAGGGATATCAGCCCCAGCATTTT.

This clonotype was counted a few times. This chain joins TRBV7-2 and TRBJ1-5; D unresolved. V was cut by 5 bases and J by 4 bases, with 12 bases left in between. The CDR3 is 14 amino acids. Germline assignment: CDR1 SGHTA and CDR2 FQGNSA. Here the CDR3 reads CASSQGVRNQPQHF. DNA of the CDR3: TGTGCCAGCAGCCAAGGAGTACGAAATCAGCCCCAGCATTTT.

The V call is TRBV4-1, the J call TRBJ2-7, with D perhaps assigned TRBD1 or TRBD2 (5 bases each). The germline gives CDR1 MGHRA, CDR2 YSYEKL. Trimming took 5 bases from V and 4 from J, leaving 21 bases between them. CDR3 length equals 16 residues. The DNA for the CDR3 is TGCGCCAGCAGCGCGCCCGGGACCGAAAAATATTACGAGCAGTACTTC. This translates into CASSAPGTEKYYEQYF.

The chain employs TRBV5-1 and TRBJ2-3; D remains ambiguous. The germline V gene encodes CDR1 SGHRS and CDR2 YFSETQ. Trimming took off 5 bases at V and 5 bases at J, with 6 bases between the two ends. This CDR3 contains 11 residues. The CDR3 DNA reads as TGCGCCAGCAGGATAGAAGATACGCAGTATTTT. This codes for CASRIEDTQYF.

The rearrangement links TRBV20-1 to TRBJ2-5; 12 bases are shared with TRBD2. The CDR3 covers 14 residues. Germline V gene sequence: CDR1 DFQATT, CDR2 SNEGSKA (reference sequence). V was pared by 6 bases and J by 5 bases, with 7 bases of the junction left unmatched. CDR3 bases: TGCAGTGCCATCCAGACTAGCGGGAGTGAGACCCAGTACTTC. It is translated as CSAIQTSGSETQYF.

This clonotype was counted a few times. V is TRBV18 and J is TRBJ2-7; D not resolved. Germline loops: CDR1 KGHSH, CDR2 LQKENI. Trimming stripped 1 base from V and 1 base from J, with 8 bases between. The CDR3 loop spans 14 amino acids. The CDR3, as DNA: TGTGCCAGCTCACCACTTTCTCTATCCTACGAGCAGTACTTC. Translation: CASSPLSLSYEQYF. Together with reference TRBV18 and TRBJ2-7, the CDR3 gives the full variable domain: NAGVMQNPRHLVRRRGQEARLRCSPMKGHSHVYWYRQLPEEGLKFMVYLQKENIIDESGMPKERFSAEFPKEGPSILRIQQVVRGDSAAYFCASSPLSLSYEQYFGPGTRLTVT.

The rearrangement uses TRBV5-1 and TRBJ2-5; D possibly corresponds to TRBD2 (5 bases). The CDR3 runs to 15 residues. Trimming removed 5 bases from V and 1 base from J, with 15 bases in between. Per the germline V gene, CDR1 is SGHRS and CDR2 is YFSETQ. In DNA, the CDR3 is TGCGCCAGCAGGGGGTACCTTAGCGTCCAAGAGACCCAGTACTTC. Translated: CASRGYLSVQETQYF.